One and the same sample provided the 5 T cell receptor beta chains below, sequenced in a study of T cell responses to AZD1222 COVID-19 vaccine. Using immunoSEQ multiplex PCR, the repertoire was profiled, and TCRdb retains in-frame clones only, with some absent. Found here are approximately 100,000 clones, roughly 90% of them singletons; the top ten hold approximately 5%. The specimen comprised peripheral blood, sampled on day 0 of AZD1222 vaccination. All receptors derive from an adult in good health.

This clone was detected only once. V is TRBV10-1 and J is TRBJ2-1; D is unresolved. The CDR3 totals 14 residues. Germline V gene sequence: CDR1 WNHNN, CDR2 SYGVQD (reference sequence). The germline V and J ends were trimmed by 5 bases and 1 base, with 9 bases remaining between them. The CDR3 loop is CASSKTVSYNEQFF. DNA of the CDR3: TGCGCCAGCAGTAAAACGGTTTCCTACAATGAGCAGTTCTTC.

CDR3 bases: TGTGCCAGCTCACCACCAGGGACTAAGGGCAATGAGCAGTTCTTC. It codes for CASSPPGTKGNEQFF. The rearrangement joins TRBV18 to TRBJ2-1, with 7 bases that match TRBD2. Germline assignment: CDR1 KGHSH and CDR2 LQKENI. This CDR3 has 15 residues. Trimming took 0 bases from V and 6 from J; bases not matched to a gene: 5.

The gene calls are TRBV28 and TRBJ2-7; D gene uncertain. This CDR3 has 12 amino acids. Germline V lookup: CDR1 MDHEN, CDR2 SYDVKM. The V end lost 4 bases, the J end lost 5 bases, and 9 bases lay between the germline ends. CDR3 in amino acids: CASSWGWDEQYF. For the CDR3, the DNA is TGTGCCAGCAGTTGGGGATGGGACGAGCAGTACTTC.

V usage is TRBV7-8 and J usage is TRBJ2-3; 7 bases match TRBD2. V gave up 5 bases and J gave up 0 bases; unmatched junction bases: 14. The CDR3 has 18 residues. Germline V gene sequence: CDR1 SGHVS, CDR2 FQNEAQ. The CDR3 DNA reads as TGTGCCAGCAGCCCAGTCCCGGGAGGTATACCTAGCACAGATACGCAGTATTTT. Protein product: CASSPVPGGIPSTDTQYF. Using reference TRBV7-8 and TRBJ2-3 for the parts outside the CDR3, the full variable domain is GAGVSQSPRYKVAKRGQDVALRCDPISGHVSLFWYQQALGQGPEFLTYFQNEAQLDKSGLPSDRFFAERPEGSVSTLKIQRTQQEDSAVYLCASSPVPGGIPSTDTQYFGPGTRLTVL.

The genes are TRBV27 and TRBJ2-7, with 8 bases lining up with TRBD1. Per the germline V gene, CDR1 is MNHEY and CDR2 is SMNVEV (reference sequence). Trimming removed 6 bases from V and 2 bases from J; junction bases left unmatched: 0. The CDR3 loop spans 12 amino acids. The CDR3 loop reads CASRDRAYEQYF. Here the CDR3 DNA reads TGTGCCAGCAGGGACAGGGCCTACGAGCAGTACTTC.